This entry is about one T cell receptor (beta chain). After isolation, RNA underwent reverse transcription to generate cDNA as the sequencing template. Data came from immunoSEQ multiplex PCR; TCRdb stores just in-frame clones and leaves some out. The sample shows roughly 75,000 clones, approximately 60% of them seen only once. Germline CDR1 KGHSH, CDR2 LQKENI. The CDR3 is made up of 15 amino acids. V gave up 2 bases and J gave up 8 bases, with 16 bases separating them. This sample was included in a study of CD8+ T cells in alopecia areata. The specimen was CD8+ T cells sorted from blood, collected at week 0. The source of this sequence is a human donor with alopecia areata. This chain uses TRBV18 with TRBJ1-5, with D possibly TRBD1 on 5 matching bases. In DNA form, the CDR3 reads TGTGCCAGCTCACCATCATCAGGGAAGGGAGAGCCCCAGCATTTT. Amino acid sequence: CASSPSSGKGEPQHF.